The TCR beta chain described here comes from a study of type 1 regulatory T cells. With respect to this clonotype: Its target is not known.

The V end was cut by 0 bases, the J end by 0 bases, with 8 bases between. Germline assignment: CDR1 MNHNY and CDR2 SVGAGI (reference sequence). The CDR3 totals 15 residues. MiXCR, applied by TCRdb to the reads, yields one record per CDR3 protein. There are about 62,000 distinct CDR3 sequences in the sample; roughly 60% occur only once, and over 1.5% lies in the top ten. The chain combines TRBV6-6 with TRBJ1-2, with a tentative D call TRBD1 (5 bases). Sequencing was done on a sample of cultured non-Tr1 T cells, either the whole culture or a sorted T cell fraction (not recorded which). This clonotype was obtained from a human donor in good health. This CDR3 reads CASSYSREANYGYTF. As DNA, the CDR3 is TGTGCCAGCAGTTACTCCAGGGAGGCTAACTATGGCTACACCTTC.